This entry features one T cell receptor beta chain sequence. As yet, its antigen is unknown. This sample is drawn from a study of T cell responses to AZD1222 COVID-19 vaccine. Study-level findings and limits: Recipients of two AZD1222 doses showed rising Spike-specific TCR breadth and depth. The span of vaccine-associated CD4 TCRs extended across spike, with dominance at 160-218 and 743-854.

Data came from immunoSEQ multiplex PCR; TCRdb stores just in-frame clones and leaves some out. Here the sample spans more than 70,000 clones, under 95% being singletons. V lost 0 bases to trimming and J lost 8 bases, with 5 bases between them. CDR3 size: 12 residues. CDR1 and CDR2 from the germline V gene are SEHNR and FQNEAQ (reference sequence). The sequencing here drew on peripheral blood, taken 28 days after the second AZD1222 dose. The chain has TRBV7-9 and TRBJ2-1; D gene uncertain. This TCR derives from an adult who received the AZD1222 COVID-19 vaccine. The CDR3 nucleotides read TGTGCCAGCAGCTTAGCGCGAGATGAGCAGTTCTTC. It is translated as CASSLARDEQFF.